This TCR beta chain is from a study of cytomegalovirus exposure and HLA in healthy donors. The study, taken as a whole, reports: In a later analysis, a genetic analysis reported fewer productive-TCR N-insertions in an Asian-associated ancestry cluster than the cohort average.

Trimming stripped 10 bases from V and 0 bases from J, with 10 bases between. Germline CDR1 is LNHDA and CDR2 is SQIVND (reference sequence). The CDR3 runs to 12 residues. This clone was detected only once. The antigen is undetermined. The PCR employed 60 Vbeta primers together with 13 Jbeta primers. TCRdb's table, derived via immunoSEQ multiplex PCR, lists solely in-frame clones and lacks some. The sample contains about 120,000 clones, roughly 80% of which appear only once. The sample comprised PBMCs. This TCR came from a man younger than 35 in good health and CMV-seropositive. This chain joins TRBV19 and TRBJ2-7; tentatively, D is TRBD1 (5 bases). The CDR3 loop reads CATAGLSYEQYF. The CDR3 region has the DNA TGTGCCACCGCAGGGCTCTCCTACGAGCAGTACTTC. Drawing the rest from reference TRBV19 and TRBJ2-7, the complete variable domain is DGGITQSPKYLFRKEGQNVTLSCEQNLNHDAMYWYRQDPGQGLRLIYYSQIVNDFQKGDIAEGYSVSREKKESFPLTVTSAQKNPTAFYLCATAGLSYEQYFGPGTRLTVT.